One and the same sample provided the 15 T cell receptor beta chains below, sequenced in a study of control samples from healthy donors and cancer patients (TCRdb year 2020). To prepare the library, the immunoSEQ multiplex PCR assay was applied. Imported from immuneACCESS, the table was reduced by TCRdb to in-frame sequences with V and J called. These copies leave out some clones; in studies compared against another copy, an unresolved V gene accounts for under half, and the cause of the remainder is not known. For this sample the table gives just over 150,000 clones, of which roughly 94% were detected only once. The top ten constitute around 8% of the sample. Source material: blood. The receptors originated from a woman between 40 and 55 years old in good health.

This rearrangement joins TRBV7-2 to TRBJ1-1; possible D gene TRBD1, 5 bases. The CDR3 sequence is 15 residues long. Trimming removed 1 base at V and 4 bases at J, with 13 bases between. CDR1 and CDR2 from the germline V gene are SGHTA and FQGNSA. CDR3 coding DNA: TGTGCCAGCAGCTTAGTGGGGGAGGCGGGCACTGAAGCTTTCTTT. It translates to CASSLVGEAGTEAFF.

This chain connects TRBV11-2 to TRBJ1-3, with D unclear. The length of the CDR3 is 15 residues. The germline CDR1 and CDR2 sequences are SGHAT and FQNNGV. V lost 3 bases and J lost 0, with 9 bases in between. The CDR3 reads CASSFELSSGNTIYF. CDR3 DNA sequence: TGTGCCAGCAGCTTTGAACTGAGCTCTGGAAACACCATATATTTT.

The chain has TRBV11-1 and TRBJ1-2; D remains unclear. Trimming left V 2 bases short and J 10 bases short, with 14 bases between. Germline V lookup: CDR1 SGHAT, CDR2 FQDESV (reference sequence). The CDR3 contains 13 residues. The CDR3 here is CASSLWESEIYTF. CDR3 sequence (DNA): TGTGCCAGCAGCTTATGGGAATCCGAAATCTACACCTTC.

This rearrangement joins TRBV19 to TRBJ1-5; 9 positions agree with TRBD1. Per the germline V gene, CDR1 is LNHDA and CDR2 is SQIVND (reference sequence). The CDR3 has 15 residues. V lost 7 bases to trimming and J lost 6 bases; unmatched junction nucleotides: 10. CDR3 region: CASKPGTGRGQPQHF. CDR3 coding DNA: TGTGCCAGTAAGCCCGGGACAGGGAGAGGTCAGCCCCAGCATTTT.

The V call is TRBV6-5, the J call TRBJ1-5; D gene ambiguous. CDR3 length equals 13 residues. Per germline, CDR1 MNHEY and CDR2 SVGAGI. Trimming took off 6 bases at V and 1 base at J, with 7 bases between the two ends. The DNA of the CDR3 is TGTGCCAGCAGCGCGGGGAGCAATCAGCCCCAGCATTTT. Protein sequence: CASSAGSNQPQHF.

This sequence joins TRBV19 and TRBJ1-4; no reliable D call. This CDR3 spans 11 amino acids. V was trimmed by 11 bases and J by 8 bases, leaving 12 bases between them. Germline CDR1 and CDR2: LNHDA and SQIVND (reference sequence). In DNA form, the CDR3 reads TGTGCCGCCACGAGCGGGGAAAAACTGTTTTTT. Translating gives CAATSGEKLFF.

This clone turned up a few times. The chain links TRBV29-1 to TRBJ2-7; D call uncertain. Germline lookup yields CDR1 SQVTM and CDR2 ANQGSEA. The CDR3 is 13 amino acids. The V gene lost 0 bases and the J gene lost 5 bases, with 11 bases spanning the gap. DNA of the CDR3: TGCAGCGTTGAAGAAGGGTGGAACGACGAGCAGTACTTC. Residues: CSVEEGWNDEQYF.

The V gene is TRBV4-3, the J gene TRBJ1-3; D is ambiguous. This CDR3 contains 15 residues. The V end lost 4 bases, the J end lost 2 bases, and 12 bases lay between the germline ends. Per germline, CDR1 LGHNA and CDR2 YSLEER. The CDR3 region has the DNA TGCGCCAGCAGCCCCCTGGGCCGCCCTGGAAACACCATATATTTT. Protein: CASSPLGRPGNTIYF.

The chain employs TRBV4-3 and TRBJ2-2; maybe TRBD1 (5 bases). The CDR3 consists of 14 residues. The V gene lost 3 bases and the J gene lost 4 bases, with 9 bases spanning the gap. CDR1 is LGHNA, CDR2 YSLEER, per germline. CDR3 in DNA: TGCGCCAGCAGCCATACAGGAGTCACCGGGGAGCTGTTTTTT. Protein: CASSHTGVTGELFF.

CDR3 bases: TGCGCCAGCAGCCAAGGCAGGTTCTTGTCCGGGGAGCTGTTTTTT. This sequence encodes CASSQGRFLSGELFF. V gene TRBV4-3 combines with J gene TRBJ2-2; D ambiguous. Germline V gives CDR1 LGHNA, CDR2 YSLEER. V lost 1 base, J lost 6 bases, and 12 bases lay in between. The CDR3 is 15 amino acids.

The rearrangement joins TRBV12-3 or TRBV12-4 to TRBJ1-2; TRBD1 matches at 8 bases. The length of the CDR3 is 13 residues. Unmatched junction bases numbered 3, after V lost 6 bases and J lost 3 bases. CDR3 nucleotides: TGTGCCAGCAGCCCGGGACAGGACTATGGCTACACCTTC. Translated: CASSPGQDYGYTF.

The chain combines TRBV30 with TRBJ1-2; D might be TRBD1 (5 bases). CDR3 length equals 12 residues. CDR1 GTSNPN and CDR2 SVGIG come from the germline V gene (reference sequence). Trimming removed 1 base from V and 8 bases from J, with 11 bases in between. The DNA of the CDR3 is TGTGCCTGGAGTGCAGGGACTCAAGGCTACACCTTC. Translation: CAWSAGTQGYTF.

The chain uses TRBV15 and TRBJ1-4, with D tentatively TRBD1 (5 bases). Trimming pared 3 bases from V and 0 bases from J, leaving 17 bases between. CDR3 length equals 18 residues. CDR1 LNHNV and CDR2 YYDKDF come from the germline V gene (reference sequence). CDR3 nucleotides: TGTGCCACCAGCAGGGAACGGGGCTCTACCGCAACTAATGAAAAACTGTTTTTT. Its translation is CATSRERGSTATNEKLFF.

The chain recombines TRBV29-1 with TRBJ1-1; 8 bases match TRBD1. Germline trimming cut 8 bases from V and 2 bases from J; bases unmatched to any gene: 4. The CDR3 has 12 residues. Germline CDR1 is SQVTM and CDR2 is ANQGSEA. The DNA of the CDR3 is TGCAGCACCGGACAGGGAAACACTGAAGCTTTCTTT. This gives the protein CSTGQGNTEAFF.

The CDR3 protein is CASSQSGDYEQYF. CDR3 nucleotides: TGCGCCAGCAGCCAATCAGGGGACTACGAGCAGTACTTC. The rearrangement uses TRBV4-1 and TRBJ2-7, with a possible D match to TRBD1 (6 bases). The germline V gene has CDR1 MGHRA and CDR2 YSYEKL. This CDR3 is 13 amino acids long. V was cut by 2 bases and J by 3 bases, with 8 bases left in between.